This T cell receptor beta chain comes out of a study of cytomegalovirus exposure and HLA in healthy donors. This CDR3 is built from 11 residues. From germline, CDR1 is DFQATT and CDR2 SNEGSKA (reference sequence). Regarding this clone: Its antigen is as yet unknown. One junction end disagrees with the germline gene, perhaps due to a read error.

General observations from the study: Cytomegalovirus status, reportedly, was diagnosed with high specificity and sensitivity by the classifier. With DRB1 most and HLA-C fewest, TCR association rates differed between HLA loci in a later analysis.

The PCR used 60 Vbeta and 13 Jbeta primers. Assay used: immunoSEQ multiplex PCR; TCRdb lists only in-frame clones, some missing. The table lists 150,000 to 200,000 clones, 68% of them singletons. The sample consisted of PBMCs. The receptor's source is a woman between 35 and 50 years old in good health and CMV-seropositive. The gene calls are TRBV20-1 and TRBJ1-2; the D gene is possibly TRBD1 (6 bases). The CDR3 sequence: CSARGGYGHTF. CDR3 bases: TGCAGTGCCAGGGGCGGGTATGGCCACACCTTC.